These 10 T cell receptor beta chains came from one sample sequenced in a study of vaccination effects on CD4 cells after COVID-19. Antigen-specific CD4+ T cells were expanded (with viral peptide pools) by the ViraFEST assay ahead of sequencing. Isolating CD4+ T cells followed approximately nine days of culture. Each participant was given two doses of one vaccine (BNT162b2 or mRNA-1273). Clones were sequenced by immunoSEQ multiplex PCR, and TCRdb holds only the in-frame ones, with some missing. Of roughly 43,000 clones detected, about 74% appear once; the ten largest clones hold approximately 16%. Their antigens are not known. The sample here was CD4+ T cells from PBMCs cultured with HCoV-OC43 spike peptides, taken after COVID-19 vaccination. The subset was: HCoV-OC43 spike overlapping peptide pool stimulation. The receptors derive from a human donor who received a COVID-19 vaccine.

The rearrangement uses TRBV6-5 and TRBJ2-3, with 10 bases aligning to TRBD2. Per germline, CDR1 MNHEY and CDR2 SVGAGI. CDR3 length: 14 amino acids. With 6 bases clipped from V and 7 bases from J, the junction kept 7 bases outside the gene matches. The CDR3 spells CASSRSGGRNTQYF. Here the CDR3 DNA reads TGTGCCAGCAGCCGTAGCGGGGGGCGTAATACGCAGTATTTT.

This clone has just a few counts. This chain links TRBV29-1 with TRBJ1-1; D unresolved. V lost 7 bases to trimming and J lost 1 base, with 4 bases between them. The germline CDR1 and CDR2 sequences are SQVTM and ANQGSEA. The CDR3 sequence is 10 residues long. CDR3 protein: CSARNTEAFF. The CDR3 DNA reads TGCAGCGCCCGGAACACTGAAGCTTTCTTT.

A few counts support this clone. The chain is built from TRBV27 and TRBJ2-1, with a possible D match to TRBD1 (7 bases). The CDR3 extends over 14 amino acids. Trimming took off 2 bases at V and 7 bases at J, with 12 bases between the two ends. Germline V CDR1 and CDR2: MNHEY, SMNVEV (reference sequence). CDR3 nucleotide sequence: TGTGCCAGCAGTTTAAGCAGGGGGGCGAATGAGCAGTTCTTC. Protein sequence: CASSLSRGANEQFF.

This clone has a handful of counts. V and J are TRBV9 and TRBJ2-2; no clear D. The V end was cut by 6 bases, the J end by 0 bases, with 6 bases between. The CDR3 runs 13 residues. Germline assignment: CDR1 SGDLS and CDR2 YYNGEE. The CDR3 nucleotides read TGTGCCAGCACCACCCCGAACACCGGGGAGCTGTTTTTT. It translates to CASTTPNTGELFF.

This chain's CDR3 is CASSESLWAGETQYF. In DNA, the CDR3 is TGCGCCAGCAGTGAGTCTTTGTGGGCGGGGGAGACCCAGTACTTC. This rearrangement joins TRBV10-2 to TRBJ2-5; D perhaps matches TRBD2 (6 bases). Trimming stripped 0 bases from V and 5 bases from J, with 13 bases between. Looked up from germline, CDR1 is WSHSY and CDR2 is SAAADI. CDR3 length: 15 residues.

This chain uses TRBV19 with TRBJ2-7; 8 nucleotides match TRBD1. Trimming removed 4 bases from V and 6 bases from J; junction bases left unmatched: 8. Germline values: CDR1 LNHDA, CDR2 SQIVND (reference sequence). The length of the CDR3 is 14 residues. In DNA form, the CDR3 reads TGTGCCAGTAGTAGCGGGACTCAGGGGGCCGAGCAGTACTTC. This translates into CASSSGTQGAEQYF.

The chain recombines TRBV27 with TRBJ1-5; D not certain. Germline V gives CDR1 MNHEY, CDR2 SMNVEV (reference sequence). The CDR3 sequence is 15 residues long. Trimming left V 5 bases short and J 6 bases short, with 17 bases between. CDR3: CASSPGGGRFQPQHF. DNA of the CDR3: TGTGCCAGCAGTCCCGGTGGTGGCAGGTTTCAGCCCCAGCATTTT.

The V and J genes are TRBV5-1 and TRBJ2-5, with D perhaps matching TRBD2 (5 bases). The V and J ends lost 0 bases and 7 bases respectively, with 10 bases between them. Germline values: CDR1 SGHRS, CDR2 YFSETQ. The CDR3 totals 13 residues. CDR3 nucleotides: TGCGCCAGCAGCTTGGGGGAACGGGGGACCCAGTACTTC. The encoded protein is CASSLGERGTQYF.

The CDR3, as DNA: TGTGCCAGCAGTTTAGGGACTAGCTCGACCTACGAGCAGTACTTC. Translating gives CASSLGTSSTYEQYF. The rearrangement links TRBV27 to TRBJ2-7; 9 bases align to TRBD2. The trim removed 2 bases at V and 2 bases at J, leaving 4 bases unmatched. CDR1 and CDR2 (germline): MNHEY, SMNVEV (reference sequence). The CDR3 sequence is 15 residues long.

The V and J genes are TRBV27 and TRBJ2-1, with D possibly matching TRBD2 (6 bases). The CDR3 spans 15 residues. Looked up from germline, CDR1 is MNHEY and CDR2 is SMNVEV (reference sequence). Trimming cost V 11 bases and J 6 bases, with 23 bases left between them. This chain's CDR3 is CASAPRDLPGNEQFF. CDR3 DNA: TGTGCCTCCGCCCCGCGGGACCTGCCCGGCAATGAGCAGTTCTTC.